Each of the 10 T cell receptor beta chains below was sequenced from the same sample in a study of tumor and adjacent non-tumor tissue in lung cancer. A modified ARM-PCR protocol with three rounds of nested PCR amplified TCRbeta. TCRdb processed the multiplex PCR reads anew with MiXCR; each CDR3 protein has one entry. The sample holds roughly 75,000 distinct CDR3 sequences, approximately 68% seen once. RNA was extracted from bulk tissue without any cell sorting. Distant lung tissue was collected more than 3 cm away from the tumor edge. Sequenced: distant non-tumor lung tissue. The receptors come from a woman between 50 and 59 years old with non-small cell lung cancer.

Ten or more counts support this clonotype. The rearrangement joins TRBV20-1 to TRBJ1-6; D is unclear. Trimming pared 0 bases from V and 8 bases from J, leaving 11 bases between. This CDR3 has 14 residues. Germline loops: CDR1 DFQATT, CDR2 SNEGSKA (reference sequence). CDR3 nucleotide sequence: TGCAGTGCTAGAGAATCCGTGACGTATTCACCCCTCCACTTT. This sequence encodes CSARESVTYSPLHF.

About this clonotype: This sequence may be a read error, since a much larger clone differs from it by one base. The gene calls are TRBV6-1 and TRBJ2-7; 7 nucleotides agree with TRBD1. The CDR3 extends over 14 amino acids. Per germline, CDR1 MNHNS and CDR2 SASEGT. Losses at the gene ends were 5 bases for V and 4 bases for J; bases not matched to a gene: 8. CDR3 DNA: TGTGCCAGCAGTTACCCGGACAGGATTTACGAGCAGTACTTC. It codes for CASSYPDRIYEQYF.

In this sample, this clonotype turned up many times. This chain uses TRBV12-3 or TRBV12-4 with TRBJ2-5; D tentatively fits TRBD1 or TRBD2 (6 bases each). The CDR3 sequence is 15 residues long. The V end was cut by 3 bases, the J end by 2 bases, with 13 bases between. CDR3 coding DNA: TGTGCCAGCAGTTTCTCCACAGGGACTCAAGAGACCCAGTACTTC. Protein: CASSFSTGTQETQYF.

To note about this clonotype: Germline is not matched at one junction end, which may reflect a read error. The V call is TRBV28, the J call TRBJ2-1; D gene ambiguous. This CDR3 region has 14 residues. Germline-derived CDR1 and CDR2 are MDHEN and SYDVKM. The CDR3 DNA is TGTACCAGCAGTTTAGTCGGTGGCAGCTCGGAGCAGTTCTTT. It specifies CTSSLVGGSSEQFF.

This clonotype was seen a handful of times. This chain connects TRBV29-1 to TRBJ2-5; 11 bases fit TRBD2. CDR3 length equals 16 residues. V gave up 4 bases and J gave up 7 bases; unmatched junction bases: 14. CDR1 SQVTM and CDR2 ANQGSEA come from the germline V gene. DNA of the CDR3: TGCAGCGTTGCGGTCTATAGCGGGAGGGCTGTGGGGACCCAGTACTTC. Amino acids: CSVAVYSGRAVGTQYF.

As concerns this clonotype: A single base separates this from a much larger clone, so it may be a read error. J is TRBJ2-1 and V is TRBV12-3 or TRBV12-4; maybe TRBD1 (6 bases). This CDR3 spans 13 amino acids. The ends were cut back, 5 bases at V and 7 bases at J, with 12 bases in the middle. The CDR3 loop reads CASSSLTGNEQFF. CDR3 DNA: TGTGCCAGCAGTAGTTTAACAGGGAATGAGCAGTTCTTC.

In the case of this clonotype: Compared with germline, one end of the junction differs, possibly owing to a read error. The chain joins TRBV29-1 to TRBJ2-5; D possibly corresponds to TRBD2 (6 bases). The CDR3 is 14 residues long. Germline V gene data show CDR1 as SQVTM and CDR2 as ANQGSEA. The CDR3 protein is CSLATRPPQETQYF. The CDR3 coding sequence is TGCAGCCTTGCGACTAGACCCCCCCAAGAGACCCAGTATTTC.

The chain combines TRBV11-2 with TRBJ2-1; no firm D call. Germline V gives CDR1 SGHAT, CDR2 FQNNGV. This CDR3 is 15 amino acids long. The germline V and J ends were trimmed by 1 base and 14 bases, with 21 bases remaining between them. The CDR3 bases are TGTGCCAGCAGCTTAGGATCCTTGGCTGGGAATGAAAAGTTCTTC. Translated: CASSLGSLAGNEKFF.

About this clonotype itself: A read error is possible here, since a much larger clone lies one base away. The V gene is TRBV6-2 or TRBV6-3, the J gene TRBJ1-5; D uncertain. The CDR3 is 15 residues long. Germline CDR1 MNHEY, CDR2 SVGEGT. The CDR3 coding sequence is TGTGCCAGCTGTTACTTTAGCAGAGACAATCAGCCCCAGCATTTT. Encoded protein: CASCYFSRDNQPQHF.

Points on this clonotype: The CDR3 carries no conserved terminal phenylalanine or tryptophan, so it likely arises from a read error. V usage is TRBV11-2 and J usage is TRBJ1-5; D gene uncertain. Germline values: CDR1 SGHAT, CDR2 FQNNGV. CDR3 length: 13 amino acids. The CDR3 DNA follows: TGCGCCAGCAGCTTATACCGCAATCAGCCCCAGCATCTT. It yields the protein CASSLYRNQPQHL.